The rows below give T cell receptor beta chains drawn from one sample of a study of T cell responses to AZD1222 COVID-19 vaccine. The method was immunoSEQ multiplex PCR; TCRdb's version includes in-frame clones alone and lacks a portion of them. The sample has 130,000 to 150,000 clones, around 90% seen once. The source was peripheral blood, collected on day 0 of AZD1222 vaccination. These receptors originate from an adult in good health. Each CDR3 is given without its conserved first and last residue.

len,v_gene,CDR3aa
13,TRBV24-1,ATSDPRVGGNEQF
13,TRBV15,ATSRDRVGGQPQH
16,TRBV7-4,ASSLFLGRTGGTETQY
10,TRBV7-9,ASSLVAGKQF
14,TRBV4-3,ASSQETGKAALEQY
12,TRBV11-1,ASTADRYTYEQY
12,TRBV19,ASSIAWGPETQY
12,TRBV10-3,AISERAGSHGYT
12,TRBV28,ASSLPTGVTEAF
12,TRBV7-9,ASSQGTSTDTQY
15,TRBV6-2/TRBV6-3,ASSYSPTSGLYNEQF
13,TRBV7-2,ASSLGAGGPRAQY
16,TRBV21-1,ASSNPSEGGRACHTQY
11,TRBV12-3/TRBV12-4,ASSSGSGYEQY
13,TRBV7-3,ASSFQDGIYNEQF
13,TRBV4-3,ASSQDRDSYYGYT
12,TRBV2,ASSADREDQPQH
13,TRBV5-1,ASSLNPGSSYEQY
13,TRBV6-2/TRBV6-3,ASSYSDFRYNEQF
12,TRBV18,ASSLSWDGDGYT
12,TRBV19,ASTQGSYNSPLH
11,TRBV18,ASSPLSLGELF
14,TRBV18,ASSPPGQSSNEKLF
11,TRBV5-8,ASSQNRDNEQF
11,TRBV14,ASSQPGDYGYT
11,TRBV19,ASSLSHLGGCT
13,TRBV7-9,ASRRDIGRDTEAF
12,TRBV6-5,ASTPRGRGDGYT
14,TRBV27,ASSLRAPRKADTQY
12,TRBV27,ASTVTPYSNEQF
12,TRBV2,ASRYRSGNQPQH
12,TRBV15,ATSREFSRDEQF
12,TRBV6-2/TRBV6-3,ASSIRDRGYEQY
13,TRBV19,ASSTGQNHNSPLH
9,TRBV5-1,ASGPNSPLH
13,TRBV6-2/TRBV6-3,ASSYGGMGSYEQY
9,TRBV7-9,ASRESETQY
13,TRBV7-2,ASSLILAGVYEQY
12,TRBV29-1,SVVIPGSNQPQH
12,TRBV5-4,ASSVGQTGTEAF
13,TRBV2,ASRENSGLSGRYT
12,TRBV7-9,ASSLWADLETQY
12,TRBV24-1,ATSDFKDKETQY
13,TRBV18,ASSPTVGGDYGYT
14,TRBV7-2,ASSAWDRGEPLSDT
13,TRBV10-3,AISRTRGKDTEAF
12,TRBV28,ASSWYRSSNGYT
14,TRBV7-2,ASSSGLAGVANEQF
14,TRBV4-3,ASSQDMGSGADEQF
12,TRBV29-1,SVGPTGVRNEQF
12,TRBV7-6,ASSPGTAVYEQY
11,TRBV28,ASTGGATYEQY
14,TRBV19,ASSRERDRANYGYT
12,TRBV6-5,ASSYLGAVEKLF
16,TRBV2,ASSEIPPGRGSTDTQY